A selection of T cell receptor beta chains follows, all from one sample in a study of monozygotic twins with inflammatory bowel disease. Each CDR3 protein gets one entry in TCRdb, which reprocessed the 5' RACE reads and gives no DNA. The listing contains about 300,000 distinct CDR3 sequences. Sequencing was carried out using blood. These TCRs come from a human donor with ulcerative colitis or Crohn's disease, or a healthy co-twin of an affected twin (not recorded which). Both conserved end residues are part of each CDR3.

j_call	v_call	cdr3_aa
TRBJ1-4	TRBV3-1	CASSPPSGWGEKLFF
TRBJ2-1	TRBV5-1	CASSHGLAGSDEQFF
TRBJ1-1	TRBV5-1	CASSLGRVAEAFF
TRBJ1-3	TRBV6-1	CASSENSGNTIYF
TRBJ2-1	TRBV7-2	CASSSNRLAGGNEQFF
TRBJ2-2	TRBV7-9	CASRQSGDTGELFF
TRBJ2-1	TRBV28	CASSITGRGANEQFF
TRBJ2-1	TRBV20-1	CSARVKGQGNNEQFF
TRBJ2-1	TRBV7-2	CASRVGASGSYNEQFF
TRBJ2-3	TRBV11-1	CASSFPSILEPRRDYRDTQYF
TRBJ2-4	TRBV5-1	CASSWRTSGGDPAKNIQYF
TRBJ2-5	TRBV6-5	CASRSRAAGTQYF
TRBJ1-4	TRBV10-3	CAISTGGTTNEKLFF
TRBJ2-1	TRBV9	CASSVGGNAYNEQFF
TRBJ1-5	TRBV28	CASSPFLGLYSNQPQHF
TRBJ2-7	TRBV5-4	CASSPRDINYEQYF
TRBJ2-5	TRBV27	CASSSPGQGHQTQYF
TRBJ1-4	TRBV18	CASSPQGTGEKLFF
TRBJ2-1	TRBV4-3	CASSLRLAGGAGDEQFF
TRBJ2-3	TRBV5-1	CASSLEGGLRTDTQYF
TRBJ1-4	TRBV3-1	CASSQEGRTAEKLFF
TRBJ1-4	TRBV20-1	CSARDGSKGRGLFF
TRBJ1-6	TRBV28	CASSPGGAGWRNSPLHF
TRBJ1-2	TRBV29-1	CSVEGTGASGYTF
TRBJ2-7	TRBV5-6	CASSPDSTYEQYF
TRBJ2-7	TRBV7-2	CASRTALEYEQYF
TRBJ2-7	TRBV24-1	CATSDSGLASYEQYF
TRBJ2-1	TRBV20-1	CSAYPAGAYNEQFF
TRBJ1-2	TRBV27	CASSLKGPDYGYTF
TRBJ2-1	TRBV25-1	CASSETTSGYNEQFF
TRBJ2-3	TRBV12-3/TRBV12-4	CASSLVMVDTQYF
TRBJ2-7	TRBV29-1	CSVDTGTGHYEQYF
TRBJ2-2	TRBV3-1	CASSPSDRGHTGELFF
TRBJ2-7	TRBV18	CASSLPRASGTYEQYF
TRBJ1-5	TRBV5-5	CASSRDWLQPQHF
TRBJ1-2	TRBV29-1	CSVEGDKYNGYTF
TRBJ1-5	TRBV18	CASSPISGNQPQHF
TRBJ2-5	TRBV29-1	CSVSASGSIQETQYF
TRBJ2-1	TRBV18	CASSPKGQGFNEQFF
TRBJ1-5	TRBV4-3	CASSGTVYSNQPQHF
TRBJ2-6	TRBV29-1	CSVEDLLNPGANVLTF
TRBJ2-5	TRBV11-2	CASSFDGGRVQETQYF
TRBJ2-7	TRBV20-1	CSARPAGAYEQYF
TRBJ1-1	TRBV20-1	CSAKPTVNTEAFF
TRBJ2-5	TRBV12-3/TRBV12-4	CASNPYRDSQETQYF
TRBJ2-7	TRBV18	CASSLTSGSGYEQYF
TRBJ2-2	TRBV19	CASSTKDLTGGPGELFF
TRBJ2-5	TRBV7-2	CASSLYGAGETQYF
TRBJ2-3	TRBV7-3	CASSSQRGGDTQYF
TRBJ1-2	TRBV7-6	CASSFVEGNYGYTF
TRBJ2-1	TRBV5-6	CASSLVRSYNEQFF
TRBJ1-2	TRBV5-5	CASSQGTAGRSPYGYTF
TRBJ1-3	TRBV20-1	CSARDPGASDNTIYF
TRBJ1-1	TRBV12-3/TRBV12-4	CASSLTTVHTEAFF